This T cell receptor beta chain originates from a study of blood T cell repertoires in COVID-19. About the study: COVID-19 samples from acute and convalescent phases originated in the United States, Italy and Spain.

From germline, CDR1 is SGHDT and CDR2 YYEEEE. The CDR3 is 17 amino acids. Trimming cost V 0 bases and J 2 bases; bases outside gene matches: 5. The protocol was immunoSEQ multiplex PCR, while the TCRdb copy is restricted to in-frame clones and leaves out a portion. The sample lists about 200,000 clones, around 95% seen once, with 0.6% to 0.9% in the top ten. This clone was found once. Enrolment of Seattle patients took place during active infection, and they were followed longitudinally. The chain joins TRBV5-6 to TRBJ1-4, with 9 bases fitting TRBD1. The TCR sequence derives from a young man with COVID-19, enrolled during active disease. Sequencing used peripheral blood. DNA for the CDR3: TGTGCCAGCAGCTTGGGAAGGACAGGGGCCACTAATGAAAAACTGTTTTTT. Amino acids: CASSLGRTGATNEKLFF.